A single sample is the source of the 28 T cell receptor beta chains below, sequenced in a study of blood T cell repertoires in COVID-19 (dated by TCRdb to 2018 to 2020). The method behind the library was the immunoSEQ multiplex PCR assay. Here the immuneACCESS table is served through TCRdb, limited to in-frame sequences with V and J called. Missing clones are a known gap in these copies; in checked studies unresolved V genes cover under half, and the rest lacks a known reason. The sample table holds 360,000 or so clones, of which roughly 87% were seen once. The ten largest clonotypes hold 2.5% to 3% of the sample. Input material: PBMCs or T cells enriched from blood (not recorded which). These TCRs come from a woman aged 30 to 39 who had recovered from COVID-19.

This chain links TRBV5-1 with TRBJ2-1; D possibly corresponds to TRBD1 (5 bases). The CDR3 totals 14 residues. V was cut by 0 bases and J by 2 bases, with 6 bases left in between. Germline CDR1 SGHRS, CDR2 YFSETQ. The CDR3 nucleotides read TGCGCCAGCAGCTTGGAGGGGACCTACAATGAGCAGTTCTTC. Its translation: CASSLEGTYNEQFF. The full variable domain, rest sourced from reference TRBV5-1 and TRBJ2-1, is KAGVTQTPRYLIKTRGQQVTLSCSPISGHRSVSWYQQTPGQGLQFLFEYFSETQRNKGNFPGRFSGRQFSNSRSEMNVSTLELGDSALYLCASSLEGTYNEQFFGPGTRLTVL.

The V gene is TRBV19, the J gene TRBJ1-2; a weak D match, TRBD1 (5 bases). This CDR3 spans 15 amino acids. V was cut by 3 bases and J by 0 bases, with 11 bases left in between. Germline-derived CDR1 and CDR2 are LNHDA and SQIVND (reference sequence). DNA of the CDR3: TGTGCCAGTAGTATCCTCCGGACATCTAACTATGGCTACACCTTC. Translation: CASSILRTSNYGYTF.

This clone has just a few counts. The rearrangement joins TRBV7-2 to TRBJ2-7; TRBD1 aligns across 9 bases. Trimming removed 6 bases from V and 9 bases from J; junction bases left unmatched: 15. Germline values: CDR1 SGHTA, CDR2 FQGNSA. This CDR3 comprises 15 residues. In DNA form, the CDR3 reads TGTGCCAGCAGTCGGGTCGGGACAGGGAACATCGGGCAGTACTTC. This gives the protein CASSRVGTGNIGQYF.

The chain links TRBV5-1 to TRBJ2-3, with D perhaps matching TRBD1 (6 bases). CDR3 size: 15 residues. The germline V gene has CDR1 SGHRS and CDR2 YFSETQ. V lost 4 bases, J lost 0 bases, and 12 bases lay in between. This CDR3 is CASSLGDISTDTQYF. CDR3 in DNA: TGCGCCAGCAGCCTGGGGGACATTAGCACAGATACGCAGTATTTT.

The chain employs TRBV27 and TRBJ1-5, with 8 bases fitting TRBD1. CDR1 and CDR2 (germline): MNHEY, SMNVEV (reference sequence). Trimming took 5 bases from V and 0 from J; bases not matched to a gene: 9. The CDR3 contains 17 residues. CDR3 sequence reads: CASSPLQGGNSNQPQHF. DNA of the CDR3: TGTGCCAGCAGTCCACTACAGGGGGGGAATAGCAATCAGCCCCAGCATTTT.

The V and J genes are TRBV6-5 and TRBJ1-5, with no clear D. CDR3 length: 13 amino acids. Trimming removed 4 bases from V and 4 bases from J, with 8 bases in between. Germline-derived CDR1 and CDR2 are MNHEY and SVGAGI. CDR3 in DNA: TGTGCCAGCAGTTTTGCGCCAAATCAGCCCCAGCATTTT. Amino acids: CASSFAPNQPQHF.

This clone appeared once. CDR3 loop: CASSIRGEEQPQHF. CDR3 DNA: TGTGCCAGTAGTATCCGAGGGGAGGAACAGCCCCAGCATTTT. The chain employs TRBV19 and TRBJ1-5; weak D call: TRBD1 (5 bases). CDR1 and CDR2 (germline): LNHDA, SQIVND (reference sequence). V was trimmed by 3 bases and J by 7 bases, leaving 13 bases between them. This CDR3 contains 14 residues.

The rearrangement links TRBV5-1 to TRBJ1-3, with D possibly being TRBD1 (5 bases). The CDR3 sequence is 13 residues long. Germline CDR1 SGHRS, CDR2 YFSETQ. Trimming pared 4 bases from V and 2 bases from J, leaving 7 bases between. CDR3: CASSQGAGNTIYF. The CDR3 DNA is TGCGCCAGCAGCCAAGGGGCTGGAAACACCATATATTTT.

The CDR3 sequence: CATSSDRGFKPQHF. The CDR3 DNA reads TGTGCCACCAGCAGCGACAGGGGGTTCAAGCCCCAGCATTTT. The V gene is TRBV15, the J gene TRBJ1-5, with 9 bases identical to TRBD1. The CDR3 is 14 residues long. J lost 8 bases, V lost 3 bases, and 5 bases had no gene match. Per the germline V gene, CDR1 is LNHNV and CDR2 is YYDKDF (reference sequence).

The CDR3 nucleotides are TGTGCCAGCAGCTTCTTTTCCTCACCCCTCCACTTT. This codes for CASSFFSSPLHF. The rearrangement joins TRBV5-6 to TRBJ1-6; D unclear. Per germline, CDR1 SGHDT and CDR2 YYEEEE. Trimming took off 2 bases at V and 10 bases at J, with 7 bases between the two ends. The CDR3 consists of 12 residues.

The chain uses TRBV29-1 and TRBJ2-7; possible D gene TRBD2, 6 bases. CDR1 is SQVTM and CDR2 is ANQGSEA in the germline V gene. CDR3 length: 13 residues. V was pared by 5 bases and J by 5 bases, with 16 bases between. The DNA for the CDR3 is TGCAGCGTTCCAGGCGGAGGGCCCAACGAGCAGTACTTC. This encodes CSVPGGGPNEQYF.

This chain joins TRBV28 and TRBJ2-1, with a tentative D call TRBD2 (5 bases). The V gene's germline CDR1 is MDHEN and CDR2 SYDVKM. The CDR3 length is 13 residues. V lost 6 bases, J lost 6 bases, and 12 bases lay in between. The CDR3 sequence is CASSPAGFNEQFF. The CDR3 DNA follows: TGTGCCAGCAGCCCGGCGGGTTTCAATGAGCAGTTCTTC.

A few counts support this clone. This chain links TRBV14 with TRBJ2-3, with D maybe TRBD2 (5 bases). V gave up 6 bases and J gave up 8 bases, with 12 bases separating them. Germline V gene sequence: CDR1 SGHDN, CDR2 FVKESK. The CDR3 is 12 amino acids. The CDR3 DNA follows: TGTGCCAGCAGTCCTATGGCGGGTACGCAGTATTTT. It specifies CASSPMAGTQYF.

V gene TRBV2 combines with J gene TRBJ1-5, with a tentative D call TRBD1 (5 bases). Trimming took off 6 bases at V and 5 bases at J, with 11 bases between the two ends. CDR1 is SNHLY, CDR2 FYNNEI, per germline. This CDR3 spans 13 amino acids. The CDR3 protein is CASSGQLDQPQHF. In DNA, the CDR3 is TGTGCCAGCAGCGGACAATTGGATCAGCCCCAGCATTTT.

This clone was recorded only once. The J gene is TRBJ1-1, the V gene TRBV5-6; the D gene is possibly TRBD1 (6 bases). CDR1 and CDR2 from the germline V gene are SGHDT and YYEEEE. The ends were cut back, 0 bases at V and 10 bases at J, with 13 bases in the middle. The CDR3 sequence is 13 residues long. CDR3 DNA sequence: TGTGCCAGCAGCTTGGGAGGACAGAGTGGAGCTTTCTTT. Its protein is CASSLGGQSGAFF.

This rearrangement joins TRBV5-4 to TRBJ2-6; unclear D gene. This CDR3 region has 14 residues. V dropped 4 bases and J dropped 4 bases, with 9 bases sitting between them. Germline assignment: CDR1 SGHNT and CDR2 YYREEE (reference sequence). CDR3 nucleotide sequence: TGTGCCAGCAGCATAGCCCTCGGGGCCAACGTCCTGACTTTC. Protein: CASSIALGANVLTF.

The chain uses TRBV19 and TRBJ2-2; 7 bases line up with TRBD2. Per the germline V gene, CDR1 is LNHDA and CDR2 is SQIVND (reference sequence). Trimming removed 1 base from V and 3 bases from J; junction bases left unmatched: 5. The CDR3 sequence is 16 residues long. CDR3 amino acids: CASSIVWGGDTGELFF. In DNA form, the CDR3 reads TGTGCCAGTAGTATAGTTTGGGGGGGTGACACCGGGGAGCTGTTTTTT.

The rearrangement uses TRBV7-9 and TRBJ1-3; TRBD1 matches 7 bases. J lost 3 bases, V lost 5 bases, and 10 bases had no gene match. CDR1 and CDR2 from the germline V gene are SEHNR and FQNEAQ (reference sequence). The CDR3 totals 16 residues. CDR3 in DNA: TGTGCCAGCAGCCCGTTGACAGGGAAAATTGGAAACACCATATATTTT. It codes for CASSPLTGKIGNTIYF.

This chain joins TRBV7-2 and TRBJ1-1, with D unclear. Deletions cut 3 bases from V and 9 bases from J, with 14 bases between. The CDR3 is 13 residues long. Germline V CDR1 and CDR2: SGHTA, FQGNSA. The CDR3 is CASSFVQTNKAFF. CDR3 DNA sequence: TGTGCCAGCAGCTTCGTTCAAACAAATAAAGCTTTCTTT.

This chain links TRBV11-2 with TRBJ2-7, with a possible D match to TRBD1 (6 bases). Germline V gene data show CDR1 as SGHAT and CDR2 as FQNNGV. The CDR3 sequence is 12 residues long. V lost 3 bases and J 6 bases, leaving 9 bases between the germline ends. The CDR3 region has the DNA TGTGCCAGCAGCTTCCAGGGGTTCGAGCAGTACTTC. It encodes CASSFQGFEQYF.

This clone was found a few times. The V gene is TRBV2, the J gene TRBJ2-7; possible D gene TRBD1, 5 bases. Trimming cost V 2 bases and J 10 bases, with 12 bases left between them. This CDR3 spans 12 amino acids. CDR1 is SNHLY and CDR2 is FYNNEI in the germline V gene. The CDR3 sequence is CASSEYRFYQYF. CDR3 DNA sequence: TGTGCCAGCAGTGAATACAGGTTCTATCAGTACTTC. The full variable domain, with the rest looked up from reference TRBV2 and TRBJ2-7, is EPEVTQTPSHQVTQMGQEVILRCVPISNHLYFYWYRQILGQKVEFLVSFYNNEISEKSEIFDDQFSVERPDGSNFTLKIRSTKLEDSAMYFCASSEYRFYQYFGPGTRLTVT.

V is TRBV12-3 or TRBV12-4 and J is TRBJ2-7; no reliable D call. V lost 7 bases and J 0 bases, leaving 10 bases between the germline ends. The CDR3 totals 13 residues. DNA of the CDR3: TGTGCCAGCAAAGTCGGTTACTCCTACGAGCAGTACTTC. This gives the protein CASKVGYSYEQYF.

A single count supports this clone. The chain has TRBV27 and TRBJ2-2; a possible D gene is TRBD1 (6 bases). The CDR3 spans 14 residues. The germline CDR1 and CDR2 sequences are MNHEY and SMNVEV (reference sequence). The V gene lost 4 bases and the J gene lost 2 bases, with 8 bases spanning the gap. CDR3 sequence (DNA): TGTGCCAGCAGTTCGGGGACAAACACCGGGGAGCTGTTTTTT. Translating gives CASSSGTNTGELFF.

This clone was seen only a few times. The gene calls are TRBV6-5 and TRBJ2-7, with TRBD2 matching 9 bases. The CDR3 covers 15 residues. V gave up 3 bases and J gave up 5 bases; unmatched junction bases: 8. Germline CDR1 reads MNHEY; CDR2 reads SVGAGI. The CDR3 sequence: CASSYVAGVIDEQYF. The CDR3 bases are TGTGCCAGCAGTTATGTAGCGGGAGTGATTGACGAGCAGTACTTC.

V and J are TRBV7-9 and TRBJ1-5; D might be TRBD1 (6 bases). This CDR3 has 16 amino acids. The ends were cut back, 5 bases at V and 9 bases at J, with 23 bases in the middle. From germline, CDR1 is SEHNR and CDR2 FQNEAQ (reference sequence). Here the CDR3 reads CASSPSGQSLPRPQHF. The CDR3 DNA reads TGTGCCAGCAGCCCCTCCGGACAGTCCCTACCAAGGCCCCAGCATTTT.

The chain recombines TRBV2 with TRBJ2-2; 9 bases agree with TRBD2. Trimming took 5 bases from V and 3 from J; bases not matched to a gene: 7. From germline, CDR1 is SNHLY and CDR2 FYNNEI. This CDR3 has 16 amino acids. CDR3 residues: CASSRPRGRDTGELFF. The CDR3, as DNA: TGTGCCAGCAGTAGACCCCGCGGGAGGGACACCGGGGAGCTGTTTTTT. The whole variable domain, filled in from reference TRBV2 and TRBJ2-2, reads EPEVTQTPSHQVTQMGQEVILRCVPISNHLYFYWYRQILGQKVEFLVSFYNNEISEKSEIFDDQFSVERPDGSNFTLKIRSTKLEDSAMYFCASSRPRGRDTGELFFGEGSRLTVL.

The rearrangement uses TRBV7-9 and TRBJ2-5, with D possibly being TRBD1 (6 bases). Per germline, CDR1 SEHNR and CDR2 FQNEAQ (reference sequence). The V end was cut by 4 bases, the J end by 0 bases, with 9 bases between. This CDR3 is 14 amino acids long. The CDR3 region has the DNA TGTGCCAGCAGCTCCCGACAGGACCAAGAGACCCAGTACTTC. Translation gives CASSSRQDQETQYF.

The V and J genes are TRBV27 and TRBJ2-7; 8 nucleotides line up with TRBD1. The CDR3 has 15 amino acids. Germline V gives CDR1 MNHEY, CDR2 SMNVEV (reference sequence). V shed 5 bases, J shed 2 bases, and the junction held 8 bases outside the gene matches. The CDR3 DNA is TGTGCCAGCAGTCCTTGGACAGGGTCTGCCTACGAGCAGTACTTC. As protein: CASSPWTGSAYEQYF.